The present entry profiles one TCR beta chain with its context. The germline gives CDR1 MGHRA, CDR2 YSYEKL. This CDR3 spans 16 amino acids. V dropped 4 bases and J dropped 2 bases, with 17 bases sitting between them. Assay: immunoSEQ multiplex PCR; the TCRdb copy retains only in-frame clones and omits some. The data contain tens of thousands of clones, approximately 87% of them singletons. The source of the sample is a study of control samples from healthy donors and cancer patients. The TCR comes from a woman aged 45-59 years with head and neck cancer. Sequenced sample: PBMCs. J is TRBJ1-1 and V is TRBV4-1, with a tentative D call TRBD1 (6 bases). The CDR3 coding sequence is TGCGCCAGCAGCCTCCAGGTTGGGACAATTAACACTGAAGCTTTCTTT. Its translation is CASSLQVGTINTEAFF.